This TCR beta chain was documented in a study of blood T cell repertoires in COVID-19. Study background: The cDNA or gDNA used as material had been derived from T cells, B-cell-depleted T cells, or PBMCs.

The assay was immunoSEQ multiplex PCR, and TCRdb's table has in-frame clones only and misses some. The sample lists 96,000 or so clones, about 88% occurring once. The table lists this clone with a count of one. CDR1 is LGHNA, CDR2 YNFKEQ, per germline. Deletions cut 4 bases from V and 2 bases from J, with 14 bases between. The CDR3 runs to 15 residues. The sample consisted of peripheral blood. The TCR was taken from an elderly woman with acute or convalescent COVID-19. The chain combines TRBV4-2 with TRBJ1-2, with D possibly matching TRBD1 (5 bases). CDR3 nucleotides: TGTGCCAGCAGCCTCCGATTGGGGGGAAACTATGGCTACACCTTC. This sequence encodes CASSLRLGGNYGYTF.